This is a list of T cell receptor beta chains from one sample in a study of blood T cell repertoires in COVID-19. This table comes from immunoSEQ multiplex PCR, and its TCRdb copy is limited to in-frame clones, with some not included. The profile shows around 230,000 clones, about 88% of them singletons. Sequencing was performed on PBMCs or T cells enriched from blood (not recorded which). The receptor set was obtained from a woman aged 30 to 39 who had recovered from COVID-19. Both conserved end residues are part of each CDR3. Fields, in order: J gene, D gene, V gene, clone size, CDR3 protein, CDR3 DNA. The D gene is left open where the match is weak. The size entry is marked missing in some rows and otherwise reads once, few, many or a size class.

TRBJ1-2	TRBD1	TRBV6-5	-	CASRDRTGALYGYTF	TGTGCCAGCAGGGATCGGACAGGGGCCCTTTATGGCTACACCTTC
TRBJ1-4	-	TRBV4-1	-	CASSQDGRGRDEKLFF	TGCGCCAGCAGCCAAGATGGGCGGGGCCGAGATGAAAAACTGTTTTTT
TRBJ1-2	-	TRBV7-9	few	CASSLGGGERGYTF	TGTGCCAGCAGCTTAGGGGGCGGGGAACGAGGCTACACCTTC
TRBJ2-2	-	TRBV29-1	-	CSVEDQGRDTGELFF	TGCAGCGTTGAAGATCAGGGTCGGGACACCGGGGAGCTGTTTTTT
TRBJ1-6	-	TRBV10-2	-	CASSEPGFDSPLHF	TGCGCCAGCAGTGAGCCGGGGTTCGATTCACCCCTCCACTTT
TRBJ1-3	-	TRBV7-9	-	CASSPGTRLGNTIYF	TGTGCCAGCAGCCCTGGCACCAGGCTAGGAAACACCATATATTTT
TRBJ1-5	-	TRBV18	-	CASSPRASPGMNQPQHF	TGTGCCAGCTCACCACGTGCCAGCCCGGGGATGAATCAGCCCCAGCATTTT
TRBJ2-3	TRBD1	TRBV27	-	CASSPWTGEKTDTQYF	TGTGCCAGCAGTCCATGGACAGGGGAGAAGACAGATACGCAGTATTTT
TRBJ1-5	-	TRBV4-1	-	CASSHGGTDQPQHF	TGCGCCAGCAGCCACGGGGGTACGGATCAGCCCCAGCATTTT
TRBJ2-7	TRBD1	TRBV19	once	CASSPGTGDYEQYF	TGTGCCAGTAGTCCAGGGACAGGGGACTACGAGCAGTACTTC
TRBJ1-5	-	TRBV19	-	CASSTGENQPQHF	TGTGCCAGCTCGACAGGAGAGAATCAGCCCCAGCATTTT
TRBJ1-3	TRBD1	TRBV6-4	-	CASTWIQGSGTIYF	TGTGCCAGCACGTGGATACAGGGGAGCGGCACCATATATTTT
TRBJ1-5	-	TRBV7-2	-	CASSSGRAGNQPQHF	TGTGCCAGCAGCTCAGGGAGGGCGGGCAATCAGCCCCAGCATTTT
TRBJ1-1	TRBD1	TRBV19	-	CASTPGTDHLNTEAFF	TGTGCCAGTACCCCCGGGACAGACCACCTGAACACTGAAGCTTTCTTT
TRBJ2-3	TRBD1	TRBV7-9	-	CASSLLGQETTDTQYF	TGTGCCAGCAGCTTATTGGGACAGGAGACCACAGATACGCAGTATTTT
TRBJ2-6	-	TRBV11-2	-	CASSVGGSGANVLTF	TGTGCCAGCAGCGTTGGAGGCTCTGGGGCCAACGTCCTGACTTTC
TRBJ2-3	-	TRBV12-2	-	CASRRAMPGLAGGSTDTQYF	TGTGCAAGTCGGCGAGCCATGCCGGGACTAGCGGGGGGAAGTACAGATACGCAGTATTTT
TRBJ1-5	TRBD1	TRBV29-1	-	CSVIGQGDSNQPQHF	TGCAGCGTGATTGGACAGGGGGACAGCAATCAGCCCCAGCATTTT
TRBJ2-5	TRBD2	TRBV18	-	CASSPAAGGEETQYF	TGTGCCAGCTCCCCAGCAGCGGGGGGGGAAGAGACCCAGTACTTC
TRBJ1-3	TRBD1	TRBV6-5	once	CASSGQVFSGNTIYF	TGTGCCAGCAGCGGACAGGTGTTCTCTGGAAACACCATATATTTT
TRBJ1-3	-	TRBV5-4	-	CASSLGPGLVSGNTIYF	TGTGCCAGCAGCTTGGGTCCAGGGCTGGTATCTGGAAACACCATATATTTT
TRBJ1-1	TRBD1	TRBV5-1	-	CASSRQGSAEDTEAFF	TGCGCCAGCAGCAGACAGGGATCTGCTGAGGACACTGAAGCTTTCTTT
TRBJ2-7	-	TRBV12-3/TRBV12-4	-	CASSSPPREQYF	TGTGCCAGCAGTTCCCCTCCTCGGGAGCAGTACTTC
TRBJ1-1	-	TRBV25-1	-	CASSLSGGTEAFF	TGTGCCAGCAGTCTATCGGGGGGAACTGAAGCTTTCTTT
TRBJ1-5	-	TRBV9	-	CASSVAIQGSNQPQHF	TGTGCCAGCAGCGTCGCGATCCAGGGGAGCAATCAGCCCCAGCATTTT
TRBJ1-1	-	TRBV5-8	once	CASSLSGAHTEAFF	TGTGCCAGCAGCTTGAGTGGGGCTCACACTGAAGCTTTCTTT
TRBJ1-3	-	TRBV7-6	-	CASSPHHYTSSGNTIYF	TGTGCCAGCAGCCCACACCACTACACGAGCTCTGGAAACACCATATATTTT
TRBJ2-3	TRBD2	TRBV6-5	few	CASSTGAGGSDTQYF	TGTGCCAGCAGTACCGGAGCGGGGGGATCAGATACGCAGTATTTT
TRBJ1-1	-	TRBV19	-	CASSIAANTEAFF	TGTGCCAGTAGTATCGCGGCGAACACTGAAGCTTTCTTT